This is a list of T cell receptor beta chains from one sample in a study of shared clonotypes between healthy human individuals. The table came from immunoSEQ multiplex PCR; TCRdb's copy has only in-frame clones and leaves some out. The data contain about 2.4 million clones, roughly 92% of them seen just once; the ten biggest clones take up 0.14%. Sequenced: naive CD4+ T cells sorted from blood. The source of these receptors is a man between 18 and 35 years old in good health. Each CDR3 is given with its conserved first and last residue. D genes are given only for firm matches. Not all rows give a size; the values are once, few, many and, for expanded clones, a class.

TRBV4-1	NA	TRBD1	TRBJ1-1	CASSRTGGSGTEAFF	TGCGCCAGCAGCCGAACAGGGGGCTCGGGCACTGAAGCTTTCTTT
TRBV4-2	NA	TRBD1	TRBJ1-4	CASSPDRGAEKLFF	TGTGCCAGCAGCCCGGACAGGGGCGCAGAAAAACTGTTTTTT
TRBV10-3	NA	NA	TRBJ2-5	CAISEFPGGSRETQYF	TGTGCCATCAGTGAATTCCCTGGAGGTAGCAGAGAGACCCAGTACTTC
TRBV6-1	NA	TRBD1	TRBJ1-1	CASSEALGTEKITEAFF	TGTGCCAGCAGTGAAGCGCTTGGGACAGAAAAGATAACTGAAGCTTTCTTT
TRBV11-3	NA	NA	TRBJ1-1	CASSSQGGTEAFF	TGTGCCAGCAGCTCCCAAGGGGGCACTGAAGCTTTCTTT
TRBV5-8	NA	TRBD1	TRBJ1-1	CASRPWDSGHTEAFF	TGTGCCAGCAGGCCCTGGGACAGTGGTCACACTGAAGCTTTCTTT
TRBV28	NA	NA	TRBJ2-2	CASRKEGSNTGELFF	TGTGCCAGCAGGAAAGAGGGTTCGAACACCGGGGAGCTGTTTTTT
TRBV18	NA	NA	TRBJ2-5	CASSPALRETQYF	TGTGCCAGCTCACCAGCTTTAAGGGAGACCCAGTACTTC
TRBV19	NA	NA	TRBJ2-1	CASSIPSLGYNEQFF	TGTGCCAGTAGTATCCCCTCACTAGGATACAATGAGCAGTTCTTC
TRBV28	NA	NA	TRBJ1-2	CASSSRRGSHYGYTF	TGTGCCAGCAGCTCGCGTAGGGGGTCTCACTATGGCTACACCTTC
TRBV7-9	once	NA	TRBJ2-2	CASSTPTSGIYNTGELFF	TGTGCCAGCAGCACCCCAACTTCCGGGATATACAACACCGGGGAGCTGTTTTTT
TRBV23-1	few	NA	TRBJ1-6	CASSQPMLPYSPLHF	TGCGCCAGCAGTCAACCAATGTTGCCTTATTCACCCCTCCACTTT
TRBV5-6	NA	TRBD2	TRBJ2-2	CASSLGETSLTGELFF	TGTGCCAGCAGCTTGGGGGAGACTAGCCTCACCGGGGAGCTGTTTTTT
TRBV2	NA	TRBD2	TRBJ2-1	CASTPGGGGRSYNEQFF	TGTGCCAGCACCCCCGGCGGTGGCGGGAGGTCCTACAATGAGCAGTTCTTC
TRBV30	few	TRBD1	TRBJ1-1	CAWSPSTGGAFF	TGTGCCTGGAGTCCTTCGACAGGGGGAGCTTTCTTT
TRBV5-1	NA	NA	TRBJ2-5	CASKTDPKETQYF	TGCGCCAGCAAGACGGACCCCAAAGAGACCCAGTACTTC
TRBV28	NA	TRBD2	TRBJ2-2	CASSKGLANTGELFF	TGTGCCAGCAGTAAGGGACTAGCGAACACCGGGGAGCTGTTTTTT
TRBV11-2	NA	TRBD1	TRBJ1-5	CASSLGQGGNQPQHF	TGTGCCAGCAGCTTGGGACAGGGAGGCAATCAGCCCCAGCATTTT
TRBV30	NA	NA	TRBJ2-7	CAWSVGRLLYEQYF	TGTGCCTGGAGTGTCGGACGGCTCCTCTACGAGCAGTACTTC
TRBV10-3	NA	TRBD2	TRBJ2-5	CAISESGGGETQYF	TGTGCCATCAGTGAAAGCGGGGGGGGAGAGACCCAGTACTTC
TRBV29-1	NA	TRBD2	TRBJ2-2	CSVGLAGSRETGELFF	TGCAGCGTTGGGCTAGCGGGATCCCGCGAAACCGGGGAGCTGTTTTTT
TRBV19	NA	NA	TRBJ1-1	CASKAAEYTEAFF	TGTGCCAGTAAGGCAGCAGAGTACACTGAAGCTTTCTTT
TRBV5-1	NA	NA	TRBJ1-5	CASSLGGTSNQPQHF	TGCGCCAGCAGCTTGGGAGGGACGAGCAATCAGCCCCAGCATTTT
TRBV4-3	NA	TRBD1	TRBJ2-5	CASSQGDRDQETQYF	TGCGCCAGCAGCCAAGGGGACAGAGACCAAGAGACCCAGTACTTC
TRBV10-3	NA	NA	TRBJ2-1	CATRRPQTTDEQFF	TGTGCCACAAGACGTCCTCAGACTACTGATGAGCAGTTCTTC
TRBV2	NA	TRBD2	TRBJ2-1	CASRPGLAAGEQFF	TGTGCCAGCAGGCCGGGACTAGCGGCTGGGGAGCAGTTCTTC
TRBV18	NA	TRBD1	TRBJ1-1	CASSPPGQGTLFPEAFF	TGTGCCAGCTCACCACCGGGACAGGGTACCTTATTTCCTGAAGCTTTCTTT
TRBV5-1	NA	NA	TRBJ2-3	CASSLDGYTDTQYF	TGCGCCAGCAGCTTGGATGGGTACACAGATACGCAGTATTTT
TRBV5-8	NA	NA	TRBJ2-1	CASSLAGRAWRDFIYNEQFF	TGTGCCAGCAGCTTGGCTGGCAGGGCTTGGCGGGATTTCATTTACAATGAGCAGTTCTTC
TRBV13	NA	NA	TRBJ1-1	CASSLDWQEGERTEAFF	TGTGCCAGCAGCTTAGATTGGCAGGAGGGTGAAAGGACTGAAGCTTTCTTT
TRBV15	NA	NA	TRBJ1-5	CATSRDREIHQPQHF	TGTGCCACCAGCAGAGACCGGGAAATACATCAGCCCCAGCATTTT
TRBV7-2	NA	TRBD2	TRBJ2-7	CASSLGTSGRVDYEQYF	TGTGCCAGCAGCTTAGGGACTAGCGGGAGGGTCGACTACGAGCAGTACTTC
TRBV15	NA	NA	TRBJ1-1	CATSRKQNTEAFF	TGTGCCACCAGCAGAAAACAGAACACTGAAGCTTTCTTT
TRBV25-1	NA	NA	TRBJ2-1	CASSDPQGGDEQFF	TGTGCCAGCAGTGATCCTCAGGGAGGCGATGAGCAGTTCTTC
TRBV6-6	NA	NA	TRBJ1-2	CASSSQEALVGYTF	TGTGCCAGCAGTTCACAGGAAGCCCTTGTTGGCTACACCTTC
TRBV6-5	NA	NA	TRBJ2-2	CASSRGTANTGELFF	TGTGCCAGCAGTAGGGGGACCGCTAACACCGGGGAGCTGTTTTTT
TRBV9	NA	TRBD1	TRBJ1-1	CASSARQGDTEAFF	TGTGCCAGCAGCGCCCGACAGGGCGACACTGAAGCTTTCTTT
TRBV6-4	NA	NA	TRBJ2-3	CASSDTRALSLRDTQYF	TGTGCCAGCAGTGACACCCGGGCCTTGAGCCTTCGAGATACGCAGTATTTT
TRBV5-1	NA	TRBD1	TRBJ2-3	CASSGTVTDTQYF	TGCGCCAGCAGCGGGACAGTCACAGATACGCAGTATTTT
TRBV28	NA	TRBD1	TRBJ2-2	CASSSAGTGNTGELFF	TGTGCCAGCAGTTCCGCAGGGACAGGGAACACCGGGGAGCTGTTTTTT
TRBV5-4	NA	TRBD1	TRBJ2-2	CASSPGQFTGELFF	TGTGCCAGCAGCCCGGGACAGTTCACCGGGGAGCTGTTTTTT
TRBV10-3	NA	NA	TRBJ2-7	CASGLAEAYEQYF	TGTGCCTCGGGGCTAGCCGAGGCCTACGAGCAGTACTTC
TRBV4-3	NA	TRBD1	TRBJ1-2	CASSQEDRDYGYTF	TGCGCCAGCAGCCAAGAGGACAGGGATTATGGCTACACCTTC
TRBV6-6	NA	TRBD1	TRBJ1-1	CASNPGQGVRAFF	TGTGCCAGCAACCCCGGACAGGGGGTTCGTGCTTTCTTT
TRBV9	NA	NA	TRBJ2-3	CASSVVGTHLDTQYF	TGTGCCAGCAGCGTAGTCGGGACCCACCTTGATACGCAGTATTTT
TRBV19	NA	TRBD1	TRBJ2-7	CASRGGQVYEQYF	TGTGCCAGTAGGGGGGGACAGGTCTACGAGCAGTACTTC
TRBV5-1	NA	NA	TRBJ1-2	CASSLASNPGDGYTF	TGCGCCAGCAGCTTGGCCTCCAACCCGGGGGATGGCTACACCTTC
TRBV5-3	NA	NA	TRBJ2-5	CARTSSEAQYF	TGTGCCAGAACCTCCTCGGAGGCCCAGTACTTC
TRBV5-4	once	TRBD2	TRBJ2-1	CASSLGAGPSYNEQFF	TGTGCCAGCAGCTTGGGAGCGGGACCCTCCTACAATGAGCAGTTCTTC
TRBV7-9	NA	NA	TRBJ1-6	CLVGTTKLDSPLHF	TGCCTAGTTGGGACTACCAAGCTCGATTCACCCCTCCACTTT
TRBV28	NA	NA	TRBJ2-7	CASSLEGIGGEQYF	TGTGCCAGCAGTTTAGAGGGGATCGGCGGCGAGCAGTACTTC
TRBV5-1	NA	NA	TRBJ2-1	CASSPSGATGIKTGPSYNEQFF	TGCGCCAGCAGCCCGTCGGGAGCGACCGGGATTAAGACAGGGCCCTCCTACAATGAGCAGTTCTTC
TRBV6-5	NA	NA	TRBJ1-4	CASSYSTGSREKLFF	TGTGCCAGCAGTTACTCTACAGGGTCAAGGGAAAAACTGTTTTTT
TRBV6-4	NA	TRBD2	TRBJ2-1	CASNHGTSGRFDCDEQFF	TGTGCCAGCAATCACGGGACTAGCGGGAGGTTTGATTGCGATGAGCAGTTCTTC
TRBV7-9	NA	NA	TRBJ1-1	CASSLVFALRTSKFEAFF	TGTGCCAGCAGCTTAGTATTCGCACTCCGAACTAGCAAGTTTGAAGCTTTCTTT